This T cell receptor (beta chain) was identified during a study of CD8 T cells in Susac syndrome. The authors reverse transcribed about 0.5 to 1 ug RNA with random hexamers. Amplification of TCR beta CDR3 across 54 Vbeta and 13 Jbeta was performed with immunoSEQ multiplex PCR. One entry per CDR3 protein, called by TCRdb with MiXCR from the immunoSEQ multiplex PCR reads. The sample lists approximately 170,000 distinct CDR3 sequences, 85% to 95% occurring once. The authors carried out high-throughput sequencing of TCR beta. They applied it to CD8+ and CD4+ T cells obtained from blood. Healthy donors formed controls matched for age and sex. Sequencing was performed on CD4+ T cells from PBMCs. This clonotype was sampled from a human donor in good health.

The CDR3 DNA reads TGTGCCAGCACCCGAAGCGGGGGGGCCTACAATGAGCAGTTCTTC. Residues: CASTRSGGAYNEQFF. V gene TRBV12-3 or TRBV12-4 combines with J gene TRBJ2-1; 10 bases match TRBD2. V shed 7 bases, J shed 2 bases, and the junction held 5 bases outside the gene matches. CDR3 length equals 15 residues.